This T cell receptor beta chain was profiled in a study of T-cell reconstitution after alpha-beta-depleted transplantation in children. This clonotype has only a few counts. Unique molecular identifiers were incorporated into the prepared TCRbeta library. TCRdb reprocessed the PCR reads via MiXCR and lists one record per CDR3 protein. The sample lists roughly 610,000 distinct CDR3 sequences, over 9.5% occurring once. V was shortened by 6 bases and J by 5 bases, with 15 bases between the two germline ends. The length of the CDR3 is 14 residues. The sequencing used PBMCs from the stem cell graft donor, collected from the stem cell graft. This clonotype originated in a human donor who donated a stem cell graft to a child with acute myeloid leukemia. The genes are TRBV12-3 or TRBV12-4 and TRBJ2-3; D might be TRBD1 (6 bases). In nucleotides, the CDR3 is TGTGCCAGCAGCCTCAGCGGACAGATAGATACGCAGTATTTT. Its translation: CASSLSGQIDTQYF.